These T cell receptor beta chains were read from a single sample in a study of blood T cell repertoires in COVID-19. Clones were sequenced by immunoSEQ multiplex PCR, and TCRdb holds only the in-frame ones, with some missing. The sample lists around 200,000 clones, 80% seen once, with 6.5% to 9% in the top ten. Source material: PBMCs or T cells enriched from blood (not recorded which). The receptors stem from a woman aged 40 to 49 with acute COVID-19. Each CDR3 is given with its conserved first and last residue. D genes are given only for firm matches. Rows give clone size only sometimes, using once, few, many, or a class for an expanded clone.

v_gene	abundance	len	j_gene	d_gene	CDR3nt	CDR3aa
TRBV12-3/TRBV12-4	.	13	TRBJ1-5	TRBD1	TGTGCCAGCAAGGGGACAGGCGATCAGCCCCAGCATTTT	CASKGTGDQPQHF
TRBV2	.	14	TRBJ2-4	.	TGTGCCAGCAGTGAACGGGGTAGAGCAGACATTCAGTACTTC	CASSERGRADIQYF
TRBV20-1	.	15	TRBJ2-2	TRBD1	TGCAGTGCTAGTCCTTGGCAGGGGGTCACCGGGGAGCTGTTTTTT	CSASPWQGVTGELFF
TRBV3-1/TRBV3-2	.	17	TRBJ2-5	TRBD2	TGTGCCAGCAGCCAAGGACTAGCGGGAGGGCTGCAAGAGACCCAGTACTTC	CASSQGLAGGLQETQYF
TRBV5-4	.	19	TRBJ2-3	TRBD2	TGTGCCAGCAGCCCACCCGGGTCGGCGGGAGGGCCTCGCACAGATACGCAGTATTTT	CASSPPGSAGGPRTDTQYF
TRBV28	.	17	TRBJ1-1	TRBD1	TGTGCCAGCAGTTCCCCCATGGACAGGGGAGATTTGGTTGAAGCTTTCTTT	CASSSPMDRGDLVEAFF
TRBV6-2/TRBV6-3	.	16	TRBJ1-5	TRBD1	TGTGCCAGCAGTTCGCCCTGGACAGGGTCTGATCAGCCCCAGCATTTT	CASSSPWTGSDQPQHF
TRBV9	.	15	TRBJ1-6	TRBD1	TGTGCCAGCAGCGCCACAGGGGAGATTGACTCACCCCTCCACTTT	CASSATGEIDSPLHF
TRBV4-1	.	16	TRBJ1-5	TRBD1	TGCGCCAGCAGCCAAACCGGGACAGGGGGGTGGGAGCCCCAGCATTTT	CASSQTGTGGWEPQHF
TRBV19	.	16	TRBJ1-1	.	TGTGCCAGTAGGACTCCTGGTGGTCGGGCGGGGACTGAAGCTTTCTTT	CASRTPGGRAGTEAFF
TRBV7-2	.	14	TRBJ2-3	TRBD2	TGTGCCAGCGTCCGGGAGGGCGGTATAGATACGCAGTATTTT	CASVREGGIDTQYF
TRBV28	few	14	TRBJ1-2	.	TGTGCCATCCAATCCGGGGGGGAAGGGTATGGCTACACCTTC	CAIQSGGEGYGYTF
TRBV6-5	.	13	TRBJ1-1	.	TGTGCCACAAAATCGACAGCGAACACTGAAGCTTTCTTT	CATKSTANTEAFF
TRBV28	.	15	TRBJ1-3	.	TGTGCCAGCAGTCCTCACATGAACTCTGGAAACACCATATATTTT	CASSPHMNSGNTIYF
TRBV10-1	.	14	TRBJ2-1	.	TGCGCCAGCAGTGAGTCGAAGCCAGCGGATGAGCAGTTCTTC	CASSESKPADEQFF
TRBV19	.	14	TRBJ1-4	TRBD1	TGTGCCAGCATGAGCAGGGGGAGTAATGAAAAACTGTTTTTT	CASMSRGSNEKLFF
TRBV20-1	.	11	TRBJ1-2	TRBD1	TGCAGTGCTAGCAGGGGGAATGGCTACACCTTC	CSASRGNGYTF
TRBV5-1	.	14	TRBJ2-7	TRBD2	TGCGCCAGCGGACAGATAGCGGGAGCCTACGAGCAGTACTTC	CASGQIAGAYEQYF
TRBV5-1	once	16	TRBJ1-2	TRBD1	TGCGCCAGCAGCTTGAGTCCCGGACAGGGTGACTATGGCTACACCTTC	CASSLSPGQGDYGYTF
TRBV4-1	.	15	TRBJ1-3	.	TGCGCCAGCAGCCCGGGACATCGCTCTGGAAACACCATATATTTT	CASSPGHRSGNTIYF
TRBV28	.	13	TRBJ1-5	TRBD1	TGTGCCAGCAAGGACAGGGGGCACCAGCCCCAGCATTTT	CASKDRGHQPQHF
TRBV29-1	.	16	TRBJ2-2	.	TGCAGCGCAATGACCCCCGTGGCTACCCGGGGCGGGGAGCTGTTTTTT	CSAMTPVATRGGELFF
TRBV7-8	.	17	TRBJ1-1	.	TGTGCCAGCAGCGTCACCCATATACAGGGAGACAACACTGAAGCTTTCTTT	CASSVTHIQGDNTEAFF
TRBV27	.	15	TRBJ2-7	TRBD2	TGTGCCAGCAGGGGGCGACTAGCGGGACTCTACGAGCAGTACTTC	CASRGRLAGLYEQYF
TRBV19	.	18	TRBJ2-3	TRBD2	TGTGCCAGTAGTACCGGGACTAGCGGGCGCTATAGCACAGATACGCAGTATTTT	CASSTGTSGRYSTDTQYF
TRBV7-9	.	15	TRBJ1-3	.	TGTGCCAGCAGCGGAGTCAGGGTATCTGGAAACACCATATATTTT	CASSGVRVSGNTIYF
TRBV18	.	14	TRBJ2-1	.	TGTGCCAGCTCAGTTGACGCAGGGGACAATGAGCAGTTCTTC	CASSVDAGDNEQFF
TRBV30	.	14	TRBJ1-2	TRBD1	TGTGCCTGGGACTCGTATCAGGGGGAGCGTGGCTACACCTTC	CAWDSYQGERGYTF
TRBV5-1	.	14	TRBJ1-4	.	TGCGCCAGCAGACGACAGTCCACTAATGAAAAACTGTTTTTT	CASRRQSTNEKLFF
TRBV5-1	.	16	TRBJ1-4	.	TGCGCCAGCAGCTTGGGAGCCTCCACCGGGGATGAAAAACTGTTTTTT	CASSLGASTGDEKLFF
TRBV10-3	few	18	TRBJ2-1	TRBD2	TGTGCCATCAGTGAGTCTACCCTGCTCTTAGCGGGAGATTTCCTACGGTTCTTC	CAISESTLLLAGDFLRFF
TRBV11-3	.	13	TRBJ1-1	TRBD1	TGTGCCAGCAGCTCACAGGGGGGGGCTGAAGCTTTCTTT	CASSSQGGAEAFF
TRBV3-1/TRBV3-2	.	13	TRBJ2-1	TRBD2	TGTGCCAGCAGCCAAGATCCCCGGACTAGCAGGGTCTTC	CASSQDPRTSRVF
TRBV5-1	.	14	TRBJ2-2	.	TGCGCCAGCAGCTTGGTACAAAACACCGGGGAGCTGTTTTTT	CASSLVQNTGELFF
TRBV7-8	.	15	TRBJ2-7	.	TGTGCCAGCAGCCCCTCCCCCGGTGAGAGCTACGAGCAGTACTTC	CASSPSPGESYEQYF
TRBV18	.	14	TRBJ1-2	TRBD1	TGTGCCAGCTCACCAGCTCGAGACAGGGTTGGCTACACCTTC	CASSPARDRVGYTF
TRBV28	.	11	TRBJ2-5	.	TGTGCCAGCGGGCTTCAGGAGACCCAGTACTTC	CASGLQETQYF
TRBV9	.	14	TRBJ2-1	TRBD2	TGTGCCAGCAGCACCACGGGGGGGCTCGATGAGCAGTTCTTC	CASSTTGGLDEQFF
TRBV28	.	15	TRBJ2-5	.	TGTGCCAGCAGTCCAACCAAGGGTGGGGGGGAGACCCAGTACTTC	CASSPTKGGGETQYF
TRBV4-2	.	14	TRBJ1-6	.	TGTGCCAGCAGCCAAGAGTCACAGGGAAGACCCCTCCACTTT	CASSQESQGRPLHF
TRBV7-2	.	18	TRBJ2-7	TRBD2	TGTGCCAGCAGCTTAGCTGCCCTCGGGACTAGCGTTCAATACGAGCAGTACTTC	CASSLAALGTSVQYEQYF
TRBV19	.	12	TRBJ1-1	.	TGTGCCAGTAGTAACGGGGGCACTGAAGCTTTCTTT	CASSNGGTEAFF